Listed below are T cell receptor beta chains from one sample, sequenced in a study of tumor-infiltrating lymphocytes in localized non-small cell lung cancer. The protocol was immunoSEQ multiplex PCR, while the TCRdb copy is restricted to in-frame clones and leaves out a portion. The data hold around 2,500 clones, with 45% to 55% observed a single time. The material sequenced was uninvolved lung tissue not adjacent to the tumor. The receptors derive from a human donor with non-small cell lung cancer. Some clones in this sample may be carry-over from other donors' samples. The CDR3 runs from the conserved cysteine through the conserved F or W.

cdr3_aa j_call v_call
CASSQGSNSNQPQHF TRBJ1-5 TRBV14
CASSLEPGAMSKGGYTF TRBJ1-2 TRBV5-1
CASSMVAGSYNEQFF TRBJ2-1 TRBV19
CASSSPSGRGDTQYF TRBJ2-3 TRBV28
CAWSSQNQPQHF TRBJ1-5 TRBV30
CSVGGEREPYEQYF TRBJ2-7 TRBV29-1
CASSEAPLAGDLKETQYF TRBJ2-5 TRBV2
CASSENQGSQPQHF TRBJ1-5 TRBV2
CASSLGTGNGYTF TRBJ1-2 TRBV7-8
CAIRTSGSSYNEQFF TRBJ2-1 TRBV10-1
CASSLGSRRHTGELFF TRBJ2-2 TRBV7-2
CASSYLGPSYEQYF TRBJ2-7 TRBV6-6
CASSEVPGGPADTQYF TRBJ2-3 TRBV6-1
CASSWSGTGLNEKLFF TRBJ1-4 TRBV5-1
CASSDNSPLHF TRBJ1-6 TRBV2
CASKRDANTEAFF TRBJ1-1 TRBV5-1
CASSQETARGGYTF TRBJ1-2 TRBV4-1
CASSLAAQQGGNTEAFF TRBJ1-1 TRBV5-1
CAWRQGAGGNQPQHF TRBJ1-5 TRBV30
CASSSSGQPNSPLHF TRBJ1-6 TRBV6-6
CASSPTSGRAYEQYF TRBJ2-7 TRBV2
CAWSGRGNTEAFF TRBJ1-1 TRBV30
CAWSVQSSYEQYF TRBJ2-7 TRBV30
CASSLNPADTEAFF TRBJ1-1 TRBV28
CSVARGDRGDTGELFF TRBJ2-2 TRBV29-1
CASSQRGGNTGELFF TRBJ2-2 TRBV4-3
CASSLKPGGHTEAFF TRBJ1-1 TRBV9
CASSLEVPGLGTYEQYF TRBJ2-7 TRBV7-6
CASSPLGNEQYF TRBJ2-7 TRBV7-2
CASSPPLTSGANVLTF TRBJ2-6 TRBV28
CASSVRDREEYEQYF TRBJ2-7 TRBV18
CASSLGAGGAGFF TRBJ2-1 TRBV13
CASSLTGNTIYF TRBJ1-3 TRBV7-2
CASRQGGSGANVLTF TRBJ2-6 TRBV5-6
CASSLDPMTGSNYGYTF TRBJ1-2 TRBV7-3
CASSVVPGNEQYF TRBJ2-7 TRBV9
CASRSQGAEGYTF TRBJ1-2 TRBV5-6
CASSLRDRDDTQYF TRBJ2-3 TRBV4-1
CASSYSLISGGELFF TRBJ2-2 TRBV6-6